This T cell receptor beta chain was recorded in a study of human T cells and chemical hapten exposure. The time point here: patch test 3, about 24 weeks after DPC sensitization. The treatment is: therapeutic diphenylcyclopropenone sensitization with weekly scalp DPC. Researchers extracted total RNA from unfractionated whole blood. This clonotype was seen at least ten times. TCRdb redid the calling of the RACE reads with MiXCR, one entry per CDR3 protein. The table records 30,000 to 40,000 distinct CDR3 sequences, approximately 12% of them present only once. CDR1 is MDHEN and CDR2 is SYDVKM in the germline V gene. Unmatched junction bases numbered 8, after V lost 6 bases and J lost 6 bases. The CDR3 length is 14 residues.

Sequenced here: whole blood, sampled in connection with sensitization to the hapten diphenylcyclopropenone (DPC). The TCR was taken from a woman between 40 and 50 years old with alopecia areata. Some clones in this sample may be carry-over from other donors' samples. The V and J genes are TRBV28 and TRBJ2-7; 10 nucleotides agree with TRBD1. This chain's CDR3 is CASRPPGQGIEQYF. CDR3 coding DNA: TGTGCCAGCAGACCCCCGGGACAGGGGATCGAGCAGTACTTC.